One and the same sample provided the 24 T cell receptor beta chains below, sequenced in a study of Tregs in tolerant kidney transplant recipients. Data came from immunoSEQ multiplex PCR; TCRdb stores just in-frame clones and leaves some out. The sample includes more than 10,000 clones. Mixed chimerism was transient after nonmyeloablative marrow transplants from related graft donors. The sample was CD8+ T cells from blood (PBMCs), taken 24 months after the transplant. These receptors were taken from a human patient who received a combined kidney and bone marrow transplant. Some T cells may have originated in the graft donor.

Of note for this clone: The sequence runs out 3 residues before the end of the CDR3; the remainder is reconstructed from the germline J gene. The chain recombines TRBV30 with TRBJ2-7, with D possibly TRBD1 on 6 matching bases. The CDR3 is 14 residues long. Germline V gives CDR1 GTSNPN, CDR2 SVGIG (reference sequence). V lost 0 bases, J lost 0 bases, and 9 bases lay in between. The covered CDR3 bases are TGTGCCTGGAGTGTAGGGGGATTCTCCTACGAG. Protein sequence: CAWSVGGFSYE. The CDR3 reads in full as CAWSVGGFSYEQYF. Based on the CDR3 plus reference TRBV30 and TRBJ2-7, the full variable domain is SQTIHQWPATLVQPVGSPLSLECTVEGTSNPNLYWYRQAAGRGLQLLFYSVGIGQISSEVPQNLSASRPQDRQFILSSKKLLLSDSGFYLCAWSVGGFSYEQYFGPGTRLTVT.

With regard to this clone: The CDR3 end is not reached by the read, which stops 3 residues before it; the germline J gene fills it in. The J gene is TRBJ2-3, the V gene TRBV7-2; 11 bases match TRBD2. Trimming took 5 bases from V and 4 from J; bases not matched to a gene: 5. Germline CDR1 and CDR2: SGHTA and FQGNSA. The CDR3 extends over 15 amino acids. CDR3 in amino acids: CASSQTTSGADTQYF. The covered CDR3 bases are TGTGCCAGCAGCCAGACGACTAGCGGGGCAGATACG.

As regards this clone: The CDR3 is cut off 3 residues early in the read; its end comes from the germline J gene. The chain links TRBV10-2 to TRBJ2-7; 7 bases align to TRBD1. Trimming took 6 bases from V and 0 from J; bases not matched to a gene: 5. CDR3 length: 14 residues. Per the germline V gene, CDR1 is WSHSY and CDR2 is SAAADI. Incomplete CDR3 DNA: TGCGCCAGCAGCATGACAGGGTCCTCCTACGAG. Its protein is CASSMTGSSYE. The entire CDR3 protein reads CASSMTGSSYEQYF.

About this clone itself: The CDR3 end falls 3 residues outside the read, so it is completed with the germline J gene. The chain uses TRBV7-9 and TRBJ2-1; TRBD2 is a possible D gene (5 bases). Deletions cut 5 bases from V and 7 bases from J, with 15 bases between. Germline CDR1 SEHNR, CDR2 FQNEAQ (reference sequence). The CDR3 extends over 14 amino acids. The chain's CDR3 is CASSPTPSRNEQFF. The CDR3 bases that were read are TGTGCCAGCAGCCCCACCCCTAGCAGAAATGAG. The full variable domain, rest sourced from reference TRBV7-9 and TRBJ2-1, is DTGVSQNPRHKITKRGQNVTFRCDPISEHNRLYWYRQTLGQGPEFLTYFQNEAQLEKSRLLSDRFSAERPKGSFSTLEIQRTEQGDSAMYLCASSPTPSRNEQFFGPGTRLTVL.

On this clone: The CDR3 is cut off 3 residues early in the read; its end comes from the germline J gene. The chain recombines TRBV29-1 with TRBJ2-3; D is perhaps TRBD2 (6 bases). The V gene lost 4 bases and the J gene lost 4 bases, with 12 bases spanning the gap. CDR3 length: 13 amino acids. The V gene's germline CDR1 is SQVTM and CDR2 ANQGSEA. CDR3: CSVASEGPDTQYF. The sequenced CDR3 bases are TGCAGCGTTGCATCGGAGGGTCCAGATACG.

As to this clone: The sequenced fragment ends 3 residues before the CDR3 boundary, so the rest is inferred from the germline J gene. This chain uses TRBV19 with TRBJ2-2; 9 nucleotides align to TRBD1. This CDR3 contains 17 residues. The germline V gene has CDR1 LNHDA and CDR2 SQIVND (reference sequence). V gave up 6 bases and J gave up 6 bases; unmatched junction bases: 14. This CDR3 reads CASSYGTGLFLSGELFF. The CDR3 DNA, read in part, is TGTGCCAGTAGCTACGGGACAGGGCTATTTTTGTCCGGGGAG.

Regarding this clone: With the read ending 3 residues before the CDR3 end, the germline J gene is used to fill in that end. The chain carries TRBV14 and TRBJ2-5, with D possibly being TRBD1 (9 bases). Trimming pared 2 bases from V and 5 bases from J, leaving 27 bases between. The CDR3 is made up of 19 amino acids. Germline V gene lookup returns CDR1 SGHDN and CDR2 FVKESK. CDR3 protein: CASSQRTGVPGGPGETQYF. The sequenced part of the CDR3 DNA is TGTGCCAGCAGCCAACGGACAGGGGTTCCGGGAGGGCCTGGGGAGACC.

On this clone itself: The read comes to an end 3 residues before the CDR3 does, leaving the germline J gene to fill in the end. The gene calls are TRBV5-4 and TRBJ1-2, with 10 bases matching TRBD1. With V trimmed by 3 bases and J by 7 bases, 3 bases remained unmatched. Germline V gene lookup returns CDR1 SGHNT and CDR2 YYREEE (reference sequence). The CDR3 covers 13 residues. CDR3 DNA, as far as it was read: TGTGCCAGCAGCTCCGGGACAGGGGTTGGC. Its translation is CASSSGTGVG. The CDR3 as a whole reads CASSSGTGVGYTF.

Comment on this clone: With the read ending 3 residues before the CDR3 end, the germline J gene is used to fill in that end. V usage is TRBV7-9 and J usage is TRBJ2-1; D is possibly TRBD1 (6 bases). From germline, CDR1 is SEHNR and CDR2 FQNEAQ (reference sequence). This CDR3 region has 14 residues. Trimming left V 5 bases short and J 3 bases short, with 11 bases between. Incomplete CDR3 DNA: TGTGCCAGCAGCCTTTGGACAGACTACAATGAG. Amino acid sequence: CASSLWTDYNE. The CDR3, in full, reads CASSLWTDYNEQFF.

Turning to this clone: The read terminates 3 residues ahead of where the CDR3 ends, so the germline J gene completes it. This chain links TRBV20-1 with TRBJ1-4; 11 positions match TRBD1. Germline V gives CDR1 DFQATT, CDR2 SNEGSKA (reference sequence). After removal of 0 bases from V and 6 bases from J, the junction contained 0 bases not matched to a gene. The CDR3 contains 14 residues. Incomplete CDR3 DNA: TGCAGTGCTAGAGAGGGACAGGGGGATGAAAAA. This encodes CSAREGQGDEK. The entire CDR3 is CSAREGQGDEKLFF.

Details on this clone: The germline gene is not matched at one end of the junction; a read error may be the cause. Sequencing ends 3 residues short of the CDR3 end; the germline J gene provides the rest. The J gene is TRBJ2-7, the V gene TRBV7-7; TRBD2 aligns across 7 bases. Germline V gene lookup returns CDR1 SSHAT and CDR2 FNYEAQ (reference sequence). The CDR3 runs to 14 residues. The DNA read from the CDR3 is TGTGCTAGCAGCTTAGCGGGCTCAGTCTACGAG. Translated: CASSLAGSVYE. From start to end, the CDR3 is CASSLAGSVYEQYF.

Concerning this clone: The CDR3 extends 3 residues past the end of the read, so its final part is completed from the germline J gene. The same CDR3 is also encoded by other DNA sequences in this sample. The chain carries TRBV7-3 and TRBJ2-1, with D perhaps matching TRBD2 (6 bases). V shed 6 bases and J shed 7 bases, with 16 bases lying between them. The CDR3 is made up of 14 amino acids. Germline assignment: CDR1 SGHTA and CDR2 FQGTGA. The sequenced CDR3 bases are TGTGCCAGCAGTCCCCTAAGTCGGGGGAATGAG. This codes for CASSPLSRGNE. In full, the CDR3 reads CASSPLSRGNEQFF.

With respect to this clone: The sequence runs out 3 residues before the end of the CDR3; the remainder is reconstructed from the germline J gene. Other DNA sequences in the sample encode the same CDR3. The V and J genes are TRBV5-1 and TRBJ2-7; D may be TRBD1 (5 bases). This CDR3 spans 15 amino acids. V was clipped by 0 bases and J by 3 bases, with 13 bases between them. Germline-derived CDR1 and CDR2 are SGHRS and YFSETQ. CDR3 DNA (partial): TGCGCCAGCAGCTTGGGGCAGGGCCTAGTCTACGAG. This gives the protein CASSLGQGLVYE. The entire CDR3 sequence reads CASSLGQGLVYEQYF.

This clone is deemed medium-sized by its frequency. The CDR3 here is CASSWGQGITEAFF. CDR3 bases read: TGCGCCAGCTCTTGGGGGCAGGGGATCACTGAA. The rearrangement joins TRBV5-1 to TRBJ1-1; tentatively, D is TRBD1 (6 bases). Coverage ceases 3 residues before the CDR3 finishes, and the germline J gene fills in the end. CDR3 length equals 14 residues. Between the trimmed V and J ends, which lost 7 bases and 4 bases, there was a span of 17 bases. Looked up from germline, CDR1 is SGHRS and CDR2 is YFSETQ.

The part of the CDR3 DNA that was read is TGTGCCAGCAGCTTGACAGCTATCTACGAG. Protein: CASSLTAIYE. The entire CDR3 is CASSLTAIYEQYF. The V and J genes are TRBV7-9 and TRBJ2-7, with D tentatively TRBD1 (5 bases). The DNA ends 3 residues before the CDR3 does, and the rest of the CDR3 is filled in from the germline J gene. Looked up from germline, CDR1 is SEHNR and CDR2 is FQNEAQ (reference sequence). Trimming took 3 bases from V and 3 from J, leaving 9 bases between them. The CDR3 has 13 amino acids.

With regard to this clone: Sequencing ends 3 residues short of the CDR3 end; the germline J gene provides the rest. V gene TRBV6-4 combines with J gene TRBJ2-7; 10 positions match TRBD2. Germline lookup yields CDR1 MRHNA and CDR2 SNTAGT. The ends lost 6 bases at V and 2 bases at J; junction bases unmatched: 7. This CDR3 is built from 15 residues. The CDR3 sequence is CASRKLAGVTYEQYF. The sequenced CDR3 bases are TGTGCCAGCAGGAAGCTAGCGGGAGTTACCTACGAG.

This clone counts as medium-sized by frequency. The read falls 3 residues short of the CDR3 end, and the missing part is taken from the germline J gene. The chain uses TRBV7-9 and TRBJ1-2; a possible D gene is TRBD1 (5 bases). The germline V gene encodes CDR1 SEHNR and CDR2 FQNEAQ (reference sequence). The CDR3 spans 13 residues. The V end was cut by 6 bases, the J end by 1 base, with 9 bases between. Incomplete CDR3 DNA: TGTGCCAGCAGAGACAGCCTTAACTATGGC. Amino acids: CASRDSLNYG. Given in full, the CDR3 is CASRDSLNYGYTF.

To note about this clone: The sequence runs out 3 residues before the end of the CDR3; the remainder is reconstructed from the germline J gene. The chain recombines TRBV5-1 with TRBJ2-5, with D possibly TRBD1 on 5 matching bases. Germline-derived CDR1 and CDR2 are SGHRS and YFSETQ. This CDR3 comprises 15 residues. Trimming took 5 bases from V and 3 from J, leaving 17 bases between them. The CDR3 DNA, read in part, is TGCGCCAGCAGTCCCCATCGGCAGGGCGAAGAGACC. Encoded protein: CASSPHRQGEET. The full-length CDR3 reads as CASSPHRQGEETQYF.

Remarks on this clone: The read gets to within 3 residues of the CDR3 end, and the germline J gene fills in the rest. This sequence joins TRBV7-9 and TRBJ2-1; 9 nucleotides line up with TRBD1. Germline V CDR1 and CDR2: SEHNR, FQNEAQ (reference sequence). The CDR3 covers 15 residues. Losses at the gene ends were 3 bases for V and 8 bases for J; bases not matched to a gene: 8. This CDR3 is CASSFTGTGWDEQFF. The part of the CDR3 DNA that was read is TGTGCCAGCAGCTTCACCGGGACAGGGTGGGATGAG.

To note about this clone: The read terminates 3 residues ahead of where the CDR3 ends, so the germline J gene completes it. The chain links TRBV20-1 to TRBJ2-2, with 10 bases that match TRBD2. CDR3 length: 17 residues. The V gene end was trimmed by 0 bases and the J gene end by 2 bases; junction bases not matched to a gene: 6. Germline values: CDR1 DFQATT, CDR2 SNEGSKA (reference sequence). The CDR3 is CSARDLELAGNTGELFF. The covered CDR3 bases are TGCAGTGCTAGAGATCTAGAACTAGCGGGAAACACCGGGGAG.

Comments on this clone: The CDR3 end lies 3 residues beyond the end of the read and is filled in from the germline J gene. The chain recombines TRBV7-2 with TRBJ2-7, with 10 bases lining up with TRBD1. J gave up 4 bases and V 5 bases, and 5 bases lay outside the gene matches. Germline CDR1 reads SGHTA; CDR2 reads FQGNSA. This CDR3 has 14 residues. The CDR3 bases that were read are TGTGCCAGCAGCAGCCGGACAGGGGGTTACGAG. Its translation: CASSSRTGGYE. The whole CDR3 protein reads CASSSRTGGYEQYF.

With regard to this clone: The read finishes 3 residues shy of the CDR3 end, and the germline J gene is used to complete it. V and J are TRBV5-5 and TRBJ2-1, with 11 bases lining up with TRBD2. Trimming removed 0 bases from V and 9 bases from J; junction bases left unmatched: 5. The CDR3 consists of 15 residues. CDR1 SGHKS and CDR2 YYEKEE come from the germline V gene (reference sequence). CDR3 loop: CASSLVLAGGGEQFF. CDR3 bases read: TGTGCCAGCAGCTTGGTCCTAGCGGGAGGAGGTGAG.

Note on this clone: Read sequence stops 3 residues before the CDR3 end, and the germline J gene provides the missing end. The chain couples TRBV19 to TRBJ2-1; 11 nucleotides match TRBD2. The CDR3 runs 14 residues. Germline lookup yields CDR1 LNHDA and CDR2 SQIVND (reference sequence). The J segment lost 7 bases and the V segment lost 3 bases, leaving 2 bases of the junction unmatched. CDR3 DNA (partial): TGTGCCAGTAGTATCGTAGCGGGAGGGAATGAG. Translation: CASSIVAGGNE. In full, the CDR3 reads CASSIVAGGNEQFF.

Regarding this clone: Read data end 3 residues before the CDR3 end; the end is taken from the germline J gene. This chain links TRBV6-2 or TRBV6-3 with TRBJ2-7; 8 nucleotides agree with TRBD2. The CDR3 sequence is 13 residues long. Trimming removed 4 bases from V and 6 bases from J; junction bases left unmatched: 5. Germline V CDR1 and CDR2: MNHEY, SVGEGT. CDR3 sequence: CASSFILAGEQYF. CDR3 DNA, as far as it was read: TGTGCCAGCAGTTTCATTCTAGCGGGCGAG.